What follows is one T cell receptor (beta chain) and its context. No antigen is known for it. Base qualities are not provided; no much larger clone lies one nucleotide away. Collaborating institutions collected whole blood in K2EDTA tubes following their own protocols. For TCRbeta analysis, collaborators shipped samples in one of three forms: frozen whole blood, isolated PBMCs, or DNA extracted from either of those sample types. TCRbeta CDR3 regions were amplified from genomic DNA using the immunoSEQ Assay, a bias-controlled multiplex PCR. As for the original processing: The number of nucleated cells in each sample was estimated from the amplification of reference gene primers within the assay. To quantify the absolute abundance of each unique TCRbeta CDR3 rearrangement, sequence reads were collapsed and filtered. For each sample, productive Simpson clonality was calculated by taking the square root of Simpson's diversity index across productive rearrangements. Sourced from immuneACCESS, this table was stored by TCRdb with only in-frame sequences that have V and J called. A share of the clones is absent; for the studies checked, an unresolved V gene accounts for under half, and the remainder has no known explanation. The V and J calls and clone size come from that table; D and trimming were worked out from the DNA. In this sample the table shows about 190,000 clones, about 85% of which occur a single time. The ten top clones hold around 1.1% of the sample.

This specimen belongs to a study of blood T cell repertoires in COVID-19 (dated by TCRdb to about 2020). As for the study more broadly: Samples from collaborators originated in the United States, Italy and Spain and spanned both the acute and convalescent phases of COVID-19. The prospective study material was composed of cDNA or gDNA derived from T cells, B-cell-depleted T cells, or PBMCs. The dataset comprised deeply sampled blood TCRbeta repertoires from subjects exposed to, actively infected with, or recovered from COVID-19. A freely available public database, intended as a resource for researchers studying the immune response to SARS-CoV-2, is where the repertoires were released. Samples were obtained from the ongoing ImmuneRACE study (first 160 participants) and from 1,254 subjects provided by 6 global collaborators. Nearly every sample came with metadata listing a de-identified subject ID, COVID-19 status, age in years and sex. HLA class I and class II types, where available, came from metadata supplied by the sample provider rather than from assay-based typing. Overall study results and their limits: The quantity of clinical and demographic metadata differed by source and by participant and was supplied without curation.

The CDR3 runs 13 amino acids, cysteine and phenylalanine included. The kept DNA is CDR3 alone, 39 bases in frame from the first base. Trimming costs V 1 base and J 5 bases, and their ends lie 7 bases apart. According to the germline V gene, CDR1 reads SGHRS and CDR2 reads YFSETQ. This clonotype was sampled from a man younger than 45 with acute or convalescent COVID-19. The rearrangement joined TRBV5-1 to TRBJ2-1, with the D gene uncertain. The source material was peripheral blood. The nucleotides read TGCGCCAGCAGCTTGTCCGTTAACAATGAGCAGTTCTTC. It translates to CASSLSVNNEQFF.